This T cell receptor beta chain was profiled in a study of human T cells and chemical hapten exposure. Study details: Small pooled library volume differences chiefly drove per-sample TCR yield variation. Notes on the study in general: After DPC sensitization, TCRs above 1 in 1000 frequency showed no change.

Unique molecular identifiers were attached to individual cDNA molecules during library preparation. How the authors handled the data: There were a median of around 97,000 TCRs per sample, with a range from about 23,224 to 750,000. MiXCR was run by TCRdb on the 5' RACE reads, yielding one entry per CDR3 protein. These V and J calls originate from TCRdb's pipeline instead of the authors' own analysis. The profile shows roughly 81,000 distinct CDR3 sequences, 7% to 8% of them singletons. This clonotype showed up many times. The antigen is not known. The CDR3 spans 15 residues. In germline, CDR1 is SQVTM, CDR2 ANQGSEA. The ends were cut back, 3 bases at V and 3 bases at J, with 17 bases in the middle. Before extraction, the whole blood was not fractionated, and total RNA was taken from it.

The source is a male donor in good health. V usage is TRBV29-1 and J usage is TRBJ1-1, with no clear D. CDR3 protein: CSVDPSRGRDTEAFF. The CDR3 region has the DNA TGCAGCGTTGACCCGTCCCGGGGTCGGGACACTGAAGCTTTCTTT.